Included here is one T cell receptor (beta chain) sequence, with context. The CDR3 totals 16 residues. Between the trimmed V and J ends, which lost 0 bases and 0 bases, there was a span of 9 bases. From germline, CDR1 is LNHNV and CDR2 YYDKDF (reference sequence). The sample comes from a study of technical replicates of blood from four donors. Clones were sequenced by immunoSEQ multiplex PCR, and TCRdb holds only the in-frame ones, with some missing. The sample shows more than 45,000 clones, roughly 95% of them seen only once. The TCR comes from a human donor in good health. Some clones in this sample may be carry-over from other donors' samples. The rearrangement links TRBV15 to TRBJ1-5; D ambiguous. Sequenced sample: PBMCs. The chain's CDR3 is CATSRDPGVSNQPQHF. The DNA of the CDR3 is TGTGCCACCAGCAGAGATCCCGGGGTTAGCAATCAGCCCCAGCATTTT.